The sequence of this T cell receptor (beta chain) was determined in a study of T cells after yellow fever vaccination. Study context: SMART-Seq v4 Ultra Low Input served to prepare low-cell-number fractions.

This clonotype was detected ten times or more. Antigen specificity is unknown. This CDR3 is 14 amino acids long. In germline, CDR1 is DFQATT, CDR2 SNEGSKA (reference sequence). The V end lost 5 bases, the J end lost 10 bases, and 21 bases lay between the germline ends. Template-switching 5'RACE yielded the TCR cDNA; a universal primer site and UMIs were added in the process. Via MiXCR, TCRdb re-called the 5' RACE reads, giving one row per CDR3 protein. The data hold 230,000 or so distinct CDR3 sequences, with about 7% observed a single time. Study conclusions and caveats: The appearance of a small share of clonotypes in both CD4 and CD8 compartments was observed. Primary-vaccination clones mostly resurfaced post-booster (more than 95% CD4, more than 85% CD8).

The receptor's source is a man between 25 and 39 years old who received the YFV17D yellow fever vaccine. The sequencing used CD4+ T cells sorted from PBMCs, collected on the day of the yellow fever booster vaccination. The rearrangement links TRBV20-1 to TRBJ2-1; a possible D gene is TRBD2 (5 bases). Written as DNA, the CDR3 is TGCAGTGCTCCCTCAGGAGGTAGCGTGGGGGAGCAGTTCTTC. It is translated as CSAPSGGSVGEQFF.